This T cell receptor beta chain was observed in a study of siplizumab effects on memory and regulatory T cells. Study-level results: Controls showed an average of roughly 25% Treg-derived mappable alloreactive CD4+ clones, while siplizumab showed about 69%.

With respect to this clone: The target antigen is unknown.

Profiled with immunoSEQ multiplex PCR; TCRdb holds only in-frame clones, not every one. The sample records some 100,000 clones, 85% to 95% being singletons. Trimming took 5 bases from V and 3 from J; bases not matched to a gene: 7. CDR3 size: 15 residues. Germline V lookup: CDR1 SGHAT, CDR2 FQNNGV. The origin of this receptor is a human donor in good health. The chain recombines TRBV11-2 with TRBJ2-1; TRBD1 matches at 7 bases. Source material: non-Treg CD4+ T cells sorted from blood. This CDR3 reads CASSPVTGYYNEQFF. The CDR3 DNA reads TGTGCCAGCAGCCCCGTGACAGGGTACTACAATGAGCAGTTCTTC.